This passage covers 12 T cell receptor beta chains from one sample sequenced in a study of blood T cell repertoires in COVID-19. Sequenced by immunoSEQ multiplex PCR; TCRdb stores in-frame clones only, minus some. The sample holds approximately 240,000 clones, about 83% seen once. The sample taken for sequencing was peripheral blood. The receptors shown here come from a man aged 50 to 60 with acute or convalescent COVID-19.

This clone was seen a few times. Likely a read error: the CDR3 ends without its conserved phenylalanine or tryptophan. No DNA is shown, since the ends of the CDR3 on it are uncertain; the CDR3 is the one TCRdb lists. The rearrangement uses TRBV5-5 and TRBJ1-1; TRBD1, as called in the table, went unchecked against the DNA. Per the germline V gene, CDR1 is SGHKS and CDR2 is YYEKEE (reference sequence). The CDR3 is 13 residues long, counting both termini. The CDR3 loop is CASSLSVTGNKWG.

The rearrangement links TRBV11-2 to TRBJ1-1; no clear D. The CDR3 is 13 amino acids. Trimming took 5 bases from V and 1 from J, leaving 8 bases between them. Germline assignment: CDR1 SGHAT and CDR2 FQNNGV. CDR3 DNA: TGTGCCAGCAGCCGAGTCCCGAACACTGAAGCTTTCTTT. This translates into CASSRVPNTEAFF.

This clone was counted between two and nine times. V gene TRBV27 combines with J gene TRBJ1-1; 9 nucleotides line up with TRBD1. This CDR3 contains 16 residues. After removal of 8 bases from V and 3 bases from J, the junction contained 13 bases not matched to a gene. Germline CDR1 MNHEY, CDR2 SMNVEV (reference sequence). The CDR3: CASLQIQGAGYTEAFF. The CDR3 DNA follows: TGTGCCAGCCTCCAAATACAGGGGGCGGGGTACACTGAAGCTTTCTTT.

The chain combines TRBV3-1 (or the pseudogene TRBV3-2) with TRBJ2-1; D perhaps matches TRBD1 (5 bases). Germline values: CDR1 LGHDT, CDR2 YNNKEL (reference sequence). The CDR3 loop spans 15 amino acids. Between the trimmed V and J ends, which lost 4 bases and 7 bases, there was a span of 17 bases. The CDR3 is CASSRLDTGVNEQFF. The CDR3 DNA follows: TGTGCCAGCAGCCGGCTGGACACGGGCGTTAATGAGCAGTTCTTC.

The chain is built from TRBV10-3 and TRBJ2-7, with 12 bases that match TRBD1. In germline, CDR1 is ENHRY, CDR2 SYGVKD. With V trimmed by 10 bases and J by 4 bases, 8 bases remained unmatched. CDR3 length: 14 amino acids. The CDR3 protein is CASAGQGATYEQYF. CDR3 bases: TGTGCCAGCGCGGGACAGGGGGCGACTTACGAGCAGTACTTC.

This chain connects TRBV24-1 to TRBJ1-1; a weak D match, TRBD1 (5 bases). The CDR3 is made up of 12 amino acids. Trimming took 1 base from V and 11 from J, leaving 10 bases between them. Germline V gene lookup returns CDR1 KGHDR and CDR2 SFDVKD. The CDR3: CATSDFGGTAFF. The CDR3 bases are TGTGCCACCAGTGATTTCGGGGGGACGGCTTTCTTT.

The V gene is TRBV4-2, the J gene TRBJ2-3, with D maybe TRBD2 (5 bases). The germline V gene has CDR1 LGHNA and CDR2 YNFKEQ. This CDR3 is 15 amino acids long. With 0 bases removed from V and 1 base from J, the gap between germline ends came to 8 bases. The chain's CDR3 is CASSQDLGGTDTQYF. The CDR3 DNA reads as TGTGCCAGCAGCCAAGACCTGGGAGGCACAGATACGCAGTATTTT.

This clone turned up a few times. The chain couples TRBV19 to TRBJ1-6; 8 nucleotides match TRBD1. There are 15 residues in the CDR3. After removal of 4 bases from V and 10 bases from J, the junction contained 9 bases not matched to a gene. Germline CDR1 and CDR2: LNHDA and SQIVND (reference sequence). For the CDR3, the DNA is TGTGCCAGTAGTACCGGACAGGGAGAAGGGTCACCCCTCCACTTT. Translated, it gives CASSTGQGEGSPLHF.

The J gene is TRBJ1-5, the V gene TRBV12-3 or TRBV12-4, with D unclear. The CDR3 sequence is 12 residues long. The V and J ends lost 2 bases and 5 bases respectively, with 4 bases between them. The chain's CDR3 is CASSLPYQPQHF. Written as DNA, the CDR3 is TGTGCCAGCAGTTTACCCTATCAGCCCCAGCATTTT.

In the case of this clone: An end of the junction does not agree with germline; a read error may underlie this. The rearrangement links TRBV7-7 to TRBJ2-1; 16 bases fit TRBD2. The CDR3 length is 16 residues. CDR1 is SSHAT, CDR2 FNYEAQ, per germline (reference sequence). CDR3 sequence (DNA): TGTGCTAGCAGCTCGGGACTAGCGGGGGGGCAGAATGAGCAGTTCTTC. Its translation: CASSSGLAGGQNEQFF.

This clone turned up a few times. V and J are TRBV11-3 and TRBJ2-1; D uncertain. From germline, CDR1 is SGHNT and CDR2 YENEEA. Trimming shortened V by 0 bases and J by 2 bases, and 8 bases separated the two germline ends. This CDR3 contains 15 residues. CDR3 sequence: CASSLDWRTYNEQFF. For the CDR3, the DNA is TGTGCCAGCAGCTTAGATTGGCGGACCTACAATGAGCAGTTCTTC.

The gene calls are TRBV3-1 (or the pseudogene TRBV3-2) and TRBJ1-5; 8 positions match TRBD1. J was trimmed by 7 bases and V by 4 bases; bases with no gene match: 6. The germline CDR1 and CDR2 sequences are LGHDT and YNNKEL (reference sequence). This CDR3 region has 14 residues. In nucleotides, the CDR3 is TGTGCCAGCAGCCTCGGGACAGGAGGCCAGCCCCAGCATTTT. Encoded protein: CASSLGTGGQPQHF.